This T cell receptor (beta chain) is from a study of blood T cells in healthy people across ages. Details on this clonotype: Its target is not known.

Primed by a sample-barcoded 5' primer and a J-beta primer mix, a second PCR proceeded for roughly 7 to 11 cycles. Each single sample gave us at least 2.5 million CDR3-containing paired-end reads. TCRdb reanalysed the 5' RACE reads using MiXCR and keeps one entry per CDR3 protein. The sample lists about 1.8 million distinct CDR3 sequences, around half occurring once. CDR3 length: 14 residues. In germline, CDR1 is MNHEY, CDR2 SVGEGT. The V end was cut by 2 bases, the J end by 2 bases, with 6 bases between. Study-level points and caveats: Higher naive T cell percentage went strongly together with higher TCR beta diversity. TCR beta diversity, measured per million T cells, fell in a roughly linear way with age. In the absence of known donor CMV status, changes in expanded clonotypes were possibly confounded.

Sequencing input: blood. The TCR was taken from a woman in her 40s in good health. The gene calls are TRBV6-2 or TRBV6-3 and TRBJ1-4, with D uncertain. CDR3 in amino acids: CASSYQRTNEKLFF. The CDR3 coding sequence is TGTGCCAGCAGTTACCAAAGGACTAATGAAAAACTGTTTTTT.